This record concerns one T cell receptor beta chain sequence. The antigen remains undetermined. Per the germline V gene, CDR1 is MNHNS and CDR2 is SASEGT. The J segment lost 2 bases and the V segment lost 4 bases, leaving 3 bases of the junction unmatched. There are 14 residues in the CDR3. This sample was included in a study of vaccination and CD4 T cells after COVID-19. On the study more broadly: Convalescent donors: six male, four female; seven Caucasian, two Asian, one multiracial, two Hispanic. Overlapping spike peptides of SARS-CoV-2, HCoV-NL63, HCoV-OC43 and HCoV-229E were used, and cells were stimulated with them. Overall study findings and caveats: Among those convalescent, a median around 87% of reactive clones emerged solely post-vaccination.

Described treatment: roughly 10-day PBMC culture with coronavirus spike peptide pools or control peptides (ViraFEST assay). More than 1.5 million PBMCs were grown per well alongside approximately 9.2 IU/ml IL-2 and approximately 9.2 ug/ml peptide pools. Oncomine TCR Beta short-read sequencing was applied to DNA from cultured CD4+ T cells. TCRdb reprocessed the PCR reads with MiXCR, giving one entry per CDR3 protein. The repertoire consists of 15,000 to 25,000 distinct CDR3 sequences, with around 53% occurring once and the leading ten covering over 15%. This chain joins TRBV6-1 and TRBJ2-7; TRBD2 agrees at 9 bases. This TCR was recovered from a human donor who had recovered from COVID-19. Sequenced input: CD4+ T cells from blood, cultured in vitro. CDR3 region: CASSGGRAPYEQYF. Here the CDR3 DNA reads TGTGCCAGCAGTGGCGGGAGGGCACCCTACGAGCAGTACTTC.